This T cell receptor beta chain appears in the sequencing data of a study of chemoradiotherapy in HPV16-positive cancers. About this clone itself: Its antigen is undetermined.

Germline CDR1 and CDR2: SGHTA and FQGNSA. This CDR3 has 13 residues. The ends lost 5 bases at V and 10 bases at J; junction bases unmatched: 9. General observations from the study: Better recurrence-free survival went with HPV-responsive T-cell expansion in HPV16-positive patients.

Assay: immunoSEQ multiplex PCR; the TCRdb copy retains only in-frame clones and omits some. The table includes 1,500 or so clones, roughly 92% detected once. Sequencing used tumor tissue, obtained from a patient who underwent chemoradiotherapy. This chain uses TRBV7-2 with TRBJ2-3; TRBD1 agrees at 7 bases. The sequence was collected from a human donor with HPV-associated anogenital cancer. The chain's CDR3 is CASSTDRDTSQYF. Written as DNA, the CDR3 is TGTGCCAGCAGCACAGACAGGGATACTTCGCAGTATTTT.